This is a list of T cell receptor beta chains from one sample in a study of monozygotic twins with inflammatory bowel disease. Reanalyzing the 5' RACE reads, TCRdb keeps one entry per CDR3 protein, without DNA. Its table lists roughly 200,000 distinct CDR3 sequences. Specimen: blood. These receptors all stem from a human donor with ulcerative colitis or Crohn's disease, or a healthy co-twin of an affected twin (not recorded which). The CDR3 runs from the conserved cysteine through the conserved F or W.

TRBV3-1	TRBJ2-1	CASSHAGDPYNEQFF
TRBV7-6	TRBJ2-1	CASSLEVPGGSIYNEQFF
TRBV5-5	TRBJ1-1	CASSFGLKGEAFF
TRBV29-1	TRBJ2-3	CSVQGATDTQYF
TRBV2	TRBJ2-2	CASTLNTGELFF
TRBV12-3/TRBV12-4	TRBJ2-3	CASGRTDTQYF
TRBV5-1	TRBJ2-1	CASSLAPGRDPNNEQFF
TRBV25-1	TRBJ2-3	CASSDGGGTDTQYF
TRBV24-1	TRBJ2-3	CATSDLRRDSTDTQYF
TRBV4-3	TRBJ2-1	CASSQFHSGGLGNHEQFF
TRBV10-3	TRBJ2-5	CAITGGQQETQYF
TRBV12-3/TRBV12-4	TRBJ2-2	CVTNEGAGELFF
TRBV3-1	TRBJ2-2	CASSQLGWGTGELFF
TRBV2	TRBJ2-3	CASSVSTDTQYF
TRBV20-1	TRBJ2-7	CSARDPGRSTQYEQYF
TRBV10-3	TRBJ2-5	CAISGLPGLAGEFVETQYF
TRBV3-1	TRBJ2-4	CASSQQGANIQYF
TRBV20-1	TRBJ2-6	CSARTSSGANVLTF
TRBV6-5	TRBJ1-1	CASSRDRGSEAFF
TRBV7-9	TRBJ1-4	CASSQSGANEKLFF
TRBV6-5	TRBJ1-3	CASSFDGSSGNTIYF
TRBV6-2/TRBV6-3	TRBJ1-5	CASRPGLGQGVESNQPQHF
TRBV6-1	TRBJ2-7	CASAGRSYEQYF
TRBV2	TRBJ2-5	CASSDGTGGKETQYF
TRBV4-3	TRBJ1-6	CASSQEIQGHYSPLHF
TRBV7-9	TRBJ2-7	CASSLVRPSGGNEQYF
TRBV6-1	TRBJ1-6	CASSGQTNNSPLHF
TRBV7-2	TRBJ1-3	CASSLAGRNSGNTIYF
TRBV6-5	TRBJ2-1	CASSYSIHEQFF
TRBV20-1	TRBJ2-7	CSPSGRNYEQYF
TRBV28	TRBJ1-5	CASSLTGSQPQHF
TRBV7-2	TRBJ2-7	CASSPLVAEVSYEQYF
TRBV5-1	TRBJ2-3	CASSAASGTGATDTQYF
TRBV30	TRBJ1-5	CAWSVPGGQPQHF
TRBV11-1	TRBJ2-2	CASRHDRGQTGELFF
TRBV11-3	TRBJ2-5	CASSAGKDRLETQYF
TRBV30	TRBJ1-1	CAWSKNLDRWGGRTEAFF
TRBV5-1	TRBJ2-5	CASTYSGQQETQYF
TRBV11-2	TRBJ2-2	CASRWAGDTGELFF
TRBV11-1	TRBJ2-7	CASSLAGVAGMGEQYF
TRBV6-2/TRBV6-3	TRBJ1-2	CASSQGPLWGYTF
TRBV6-2/TRBV6-3	TRBJ2-1	CALRGKYFDEQFF
TRBV12-3/TRBV12-4	TRBJ1-5	CASSLAGTGSNQPQHF